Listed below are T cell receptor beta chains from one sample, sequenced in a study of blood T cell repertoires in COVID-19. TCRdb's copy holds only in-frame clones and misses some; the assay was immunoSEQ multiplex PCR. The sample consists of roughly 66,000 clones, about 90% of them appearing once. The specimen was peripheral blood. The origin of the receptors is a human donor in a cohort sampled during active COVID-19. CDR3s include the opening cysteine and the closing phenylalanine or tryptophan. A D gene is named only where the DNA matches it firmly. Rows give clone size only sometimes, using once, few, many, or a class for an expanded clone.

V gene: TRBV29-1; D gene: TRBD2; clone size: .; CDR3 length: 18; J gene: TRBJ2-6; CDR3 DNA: TGCAGCGTTGAAGATTGGGGAGCGGGGGAGTCTGGGGCCAACGTCCTGACTTTC; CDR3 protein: CSVEDWGAGESGANVLTF
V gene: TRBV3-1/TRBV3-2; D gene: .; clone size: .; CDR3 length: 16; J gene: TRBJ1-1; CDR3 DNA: TGTGCCAGCAGCCACGCGGCGGGAGGCATGAACACTGAAGCTTTCTTT; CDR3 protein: CASSHAAGGMNTEAFF
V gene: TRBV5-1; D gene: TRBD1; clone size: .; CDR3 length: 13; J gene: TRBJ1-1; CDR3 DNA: TGCGCCAGCAGCTGGGGGACAGGGGTAGATGCTTTCTTT; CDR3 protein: CASSWGTGVDAFF
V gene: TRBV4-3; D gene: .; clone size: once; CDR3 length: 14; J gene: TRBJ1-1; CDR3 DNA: TGCGCCAGCAGCCAAGAGTTCCTAGACACTGAAGCTTTCTTT; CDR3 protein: CASSQEFLDTEAFF
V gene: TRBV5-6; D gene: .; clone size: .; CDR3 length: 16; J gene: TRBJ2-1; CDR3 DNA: TGTGCCAGCAGCTCGGGAGCTCGGCCCACCTACAATGAGCAGTTCTTC; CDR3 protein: CASSSGARPTYNEQFF
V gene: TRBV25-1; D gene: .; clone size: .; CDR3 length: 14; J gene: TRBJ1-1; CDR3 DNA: TGTGCCAGCAGTGAGGCGAGGCTAAACACTGAAGCTTTCTTT; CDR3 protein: CASSEARLNTEAFF
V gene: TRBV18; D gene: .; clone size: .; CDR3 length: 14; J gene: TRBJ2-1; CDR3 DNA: TGTGCCAGCTCAGATCCGGGATACTACAATGAGCAGTTCTTC; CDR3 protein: CASSDPGYYNEQFF
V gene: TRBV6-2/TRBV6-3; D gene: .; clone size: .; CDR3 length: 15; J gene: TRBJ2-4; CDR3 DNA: TGTGCCAGCAGCGACAGGCCGGGAGCCAAAAACATTCAGTACTTC; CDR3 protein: CASSDRPGAKNIQYF
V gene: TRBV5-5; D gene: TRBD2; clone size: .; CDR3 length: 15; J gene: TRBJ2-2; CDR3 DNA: TGTGCCAGCAGCCCCCCGCCTAGCGGTACCGGGGAGCTGTTTTTT; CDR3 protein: CASSPPPSGTGELFF
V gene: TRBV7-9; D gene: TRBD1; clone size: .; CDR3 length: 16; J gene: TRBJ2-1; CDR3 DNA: TGTGCCAGCAGCTTAGCGGACAGGGTGAATTACAATGAGCAGTTCTTC; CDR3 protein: CASSLADRVNYNEQFF
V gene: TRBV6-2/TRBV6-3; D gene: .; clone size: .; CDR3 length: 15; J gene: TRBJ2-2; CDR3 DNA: TGTGCCAGCAGTTACGAGGGTGGGGACACCGGGGAGCTGTTTTTT; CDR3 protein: CASSYEGGDTGELFF
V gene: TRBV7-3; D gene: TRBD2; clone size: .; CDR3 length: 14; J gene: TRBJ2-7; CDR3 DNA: TGTGCCAGCAGTTCGGGAGGAAGCTCCTACGAGCAGTACTTC; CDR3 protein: CASSSGGSSYEQYF
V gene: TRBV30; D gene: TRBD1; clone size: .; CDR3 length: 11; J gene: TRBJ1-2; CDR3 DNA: TGTGCCTGGACAGGGGGCTATGGCTACACCTTC; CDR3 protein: CAWTGGYGYTF
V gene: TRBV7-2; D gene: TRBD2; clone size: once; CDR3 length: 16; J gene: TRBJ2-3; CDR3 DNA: TGTGCCAGCAGCTTAGAACTAGCGGGAGATGGGGATACGCAGTATTTT; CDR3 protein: CASSLELAGDGDTQYF
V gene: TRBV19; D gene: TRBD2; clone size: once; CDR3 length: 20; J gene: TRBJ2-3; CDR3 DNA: TGTGCCAGTAGTATCTTTCATGCGGGAGCGGGGGGAACTAGCACAGATACGCAGTATTTT; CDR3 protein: CASSIFHAGAGGTSTDTQYF
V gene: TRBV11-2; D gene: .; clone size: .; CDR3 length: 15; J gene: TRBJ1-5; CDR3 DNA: TGTGCCAGCAGCTTAGATCGACTAGCCAATCAGCCCCAGCATTTT; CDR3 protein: CASSLDRLANQPQHF
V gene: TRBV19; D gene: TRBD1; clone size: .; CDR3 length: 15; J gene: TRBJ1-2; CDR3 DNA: TGTGCCAGTAGTATACACGACAGGGGGCTCTATGGCTACACCTTC; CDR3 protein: CASSIHDRGLYGYTF
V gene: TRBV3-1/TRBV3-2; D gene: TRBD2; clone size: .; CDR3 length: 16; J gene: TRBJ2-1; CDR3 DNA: TGTGCCAGCAGCCAACAAGCGGGAGGGCCCCACAATGAGCAGTTCTTC; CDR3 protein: CASSQQAGGPHNEQFF
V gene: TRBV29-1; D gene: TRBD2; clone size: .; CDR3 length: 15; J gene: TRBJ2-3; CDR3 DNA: TGCAGCGCCCTGGGACTAGCGGGGTTCACAGATACGCAGTATTTT; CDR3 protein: CSALGLAGFTDTQYF
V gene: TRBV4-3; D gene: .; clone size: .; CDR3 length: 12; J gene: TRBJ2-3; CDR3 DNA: TGCGCCAGCAGCCAAGATCAAGATACGCAGTATTTT; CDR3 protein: CASSQDQDTQYF